Below, 24 T cell receptor beta chains from the same sample are listed, as sequenced in a study of identical twins. A single record per CDR3 protein comes from TCRdb applying MiXCR to the 5' RACE reads. The sample includes 400,000 to 550,000 distinct CDR3 sequences, 13% to 15% of them seen just once. The same specimen was also included in a second study, on yellow fever vaccine responses in identical twins.

The sample was CD4+ T cells sorted from blood. These receptor sequences come from a young woman in good health.

DNA for the CDR3: TGTGCCAGCCGACCCCGGGACAGGGCGCCTGGGGCCAACGTCCTGACTTTC. Translated: CASRPRDRAPGANVLTF. The chain has TRBV12-3 or TRBV12-4 and TRBJ2-6; 9 nucleotides agree with TRBD1. V was pared by 8 bases and J by 2 bases, with 10 bases of the junction left unmatched. CDR3 length: 17 amino acids.

In its sample, this clonotype was seen a few times. The gene calls are TRBV4-3 and TRBJ1-1; no clear D. Deletions cut 1 base from V and 2 bases from J, with 8 bases between. From germline, CDR1 is LGHNA and CDR2 YSLEER. The CDR3 consists of 14 residues. The DNA of the CDR3 is TGCGCCAGCAGCCAAGTAGGGATTAACACTGAAGCTTTCTTT. Amino acids: CASSQVGINTEAFF.

The chain uses TRBV3-1 and TRBJ2-3; 7 bases fit TRBD1. This CDR3 has 18 amino acids. CDR1 and CDR2 (germline): LGHDT, YNNKEL (reference sequence). V lost 3 bases and J lost 4; bases outside the gene matches: 16. This chain's CDR3 is CASSHEGAGRRMADTQYF. The CDR3 DNA sequence: TGTGCCAGCAGCCATGAGGGGGCAGGTCGACGGATGGCAGATACGCAGTATTTT.

This rearrangement joins TRBV30 to TRBJ2-1, with D perhaps matching TRBD2 (5 bases). In germline, CDR1 is GTSNPN, CDR2 SVGIG (reference sequence). The CDR3 contains 12 residues. CDR3 sequence: CIGGHYNNEQFF. Written as DNA, the CDR3 is TGTATTGGAGGCCATTATAACAATGAGCAGTTCTTC.

The chain employs TRBV7-9 and TRBJ2-7; TRBD1 or TRBD2 may be the D gene (5 bases each). The V end lost 4 bases, the J end lost 2 bases, and 12 bases lay between the germline ends. Germline V gene lookup returns CDR1 SEHNR and CDR2 FQNEAQ (reference sequence). CDR3 length: 14 amino acids. The CDR3 sequence: CASSSTGTTYEQYF. In DNA, the CDR3 is TGTGCCAGCAGCTCGACCGGGACCACCTACGAGCAGTACTTC.

This clonotype appeared a few times. The V call is TRBV3-1, the J call TRBJ2-7, with a tentative D call TRBD2 (5 bases). Germline V gene sequence: CDR1 LGHDT, CDR2 YNNKEL (reference sequence). The CDR3 runs 15 residues. CDR3 amino acids: CAPGPQRDSTYEQYF. Here the CDR3 DNA reads TGTGCGCCGGGTCCACAACGGGATAGCACCTACGAGCAGTACTTC.

There are a few counts of this clonotype. V is TRBV7-9 and J is TRBJ2-3, with D perhaps being TRBD1 or TRBD2 (6 bases each). The V end lost 1 base, the J end lost 4 bases, and 9 bases lay between the germline ends. CDR3 length: 14 amino acids. CDR1 is SEHNR and CDR2 is FQNEAQ in the germline V gene (reference sequence). The CDR3 sequence is CASSLGGAADTQYF. CDR3 bases: TGTGCCAGCAGCTTAGGGGGGGCCGCAGATACGCAGTATTTT.

Only one count was recorded for this clonotype. This sequence joins TRBV23-1 and TRBJ1-4, with D maybe TRBD1 (5 bases). TRBV23-1 falls under the ORF class, with uncertain function. V was clipped by 0 bases and J by 7 bases, with 15 bases between them. CDR3 size: 16 residues. The CDR3 sequence is CASSQSEGSHSEKLFF. The CDR3 DNA follows: TGCGCCAGCAGTCAATCTGAGGGGTCCCACAGTGAAAAACTGTTTTTT.

This sequence joins TRBV7-2 and TRBJ2-1, with no clear D. The germline CDR1 and CDR2 sequences are SGHTA and FQGNSA. The CDR3 has 15 residues. The ends were cut back, 2 bases at V and 0 bases at J, with 8 bases in the middle. The CDR3 region is CASSLWLTSYNEQFF. Here the CDR3 DNA reads TGTGCCAGCAGCTTATGGCTCACCTCCTACAATGAGCAGTTCTTC.

This clonotype came up a few times. The V call is TRBV20-1, the J call TRBJ2-1; the D is unclear. The CDR3 covers 14 residues. Germline V lookup: CDR1 DFQATT, CDR2 SNEGSKA (reference sequence). Trimming cost V 3 bases and J 4 bases, with 13 bases left between them. CDR3 in DNA: TGCAGTGCTAGTCCCCCTAGTGGTTACAATGAGCAGTTCTTC. Translation gives CSASPPSGYNEQFF.

The chain has TRBV25-1 and TRBJ2-7, with 9 nucleotides matching TRBD2. This CDR3 has 15 residues. With V trimmed by 0 bases and J by 5 bases, 5 bases remained unmatched. Germline V gives CDR1 MGHDK, CDR2 SYGVNS. The CDR3 sequence: CASSEYVSGGHEQYF. CDR3 nucleotide sequence: TGTGCCAGCAGTGAATATGTTAGCGGGGGCCACGAGCAGTACTTC.

This clonotype was counted only a few times. The chain carries TRBV4-1 and TRBJ2-7; TRBD1 agrees at 10 bases. Germline V gives CDR1 MGHRA, CDR2 YSYEKL. V shed 3 bases, J shed 4 bases, and the junction held 3 bases outside the gene matches. The CDR3 length is 14 residues. This chain's CDR3 is CASSHDRGRYEQYF. The CDR3 bases are TGCGCCAGCAGCCACGACAGGGGGCGGTACGAGCAGTACTTC.

This clonotype was picked up a small number of times. The chain is built from TRBV2 and TRBJ1-1, with 7 bases that match TRBD1. V was clipped by 9 bases and J by 0 bases; unmatched bases: 4. This CDR3 is 13 amino acids long. Germline V gives CDR1 SNHLY, CDR2 FYNNEI. Here the CDR3 DNA reads TGTGCCAGGAGACAGGGACTGAACACTGAAGCTTTCTTT. It encodes CARRQGLNTEAFF.

This chain uses TRBV3-1 with TRBJ2-3; D unresolved. Germline V CDR1 and CDR2: LGHDT, YNNKEL (reference sequence). The CDR3 length is 14 residues. Trimming cost V 0 bases and J 6 bases, with 10 bases left between them. DNA for the CDR3: TGTGCCAGCAGCCAAGATGGTGGGTTGGATACGCAGTATTTT. It translates to CASSQDGGLDTQYF.

This clonotype was seen only a few times. The CDR3 coding sequence is TGTGCCAGCAGACCCCTTCCTGGGACTAGCGGGAACTACGAGCAGTACTTC. Translating gives CASRPLPGTSGNYEQYF. V usage is TRBV6-2 or TRBV6-3 and J usage is TRBJ2-7, with TRBD2 identical over 13 bases. This CDR3 is 17 amino acids long. Germline V lookup: CDR1 MNHEY, CDR2 SVGEGT. V was pared by 6 bases and J by 3 bases, with 11 bases of the junction left unmatched.

This sequence joins TRBV12-3 or TRBV12-4 and TRBJ1-2, with D tentatively TRBD1 (5 bases). CDR3 length: 16 amino acids. Deletions cut 4 bases from V and 0 bases from J, with 15 bases between. The CDR3 here is CASSSITDTSNYGYTF. The CDR3 DNA reads as TGTGCCAGCAGTTCAATAACGGACACCTCTAACTATGGCTACACCTTC.

This clonotype was picked up a small number of times. The V gene is TRBV14, the J gene TRBJ1-1; D uncertain. Per the germline V gene, CDR1 is SGHDN and CDR2 is FVKESK. The V gene lost 3 bases and the J gene lost 7 bases, with 6 bases spanning the gap. This CDR3 contains 11 residues. The CDR3 loop is CASSHGVEAFF. The CDR3 coding sequence is TGTGCCAGCAGCCACGGGGTTGAAGCTTTCTTT.

The rearrangement uses TRBV2 and TRBJ1-4, with D perhaps TRBD1 (5 bases). V was clipped by 6 bases and J by 5 bases, with 13 bases between them. CDR3 length: 14 residues. CDR1 SNHLY and CDR2 FYNNEI come from the germline V gene. The CDR3 DNA reads TGTGCCAGCAGGAGAGGGGAGGGGAATGAAAAACTGTTTTTT. Translated, it gives CASRRGEGNEKLFF.

The chain links TRBV27 to TRBJ2-1; TRBD1 matches at 7 bases. The V segment lost 8 bases and the J segment 0 bases; nucleotides outside the gene matches: 10. The germline V gene encodes CDR1 MNHEY and CDR2 SMNVEV (reference sequence). The CDR3 spans 16 residues. CDR3 region: CASSKRGPSSYNEQFF. CDR3 in DNA: TGTGCCAGCTCGAAAAGGGGGCCTAGCTCCTACAATGAGCAGTTCTTC.

The chain has TRBV5-1 and TRBJ2-5, with 7 positions matching TRBD1. Germline assignment: CDR1 SGHRS and CDR2 YFSETQ. This CDR3 is built from 15 residues. J gave up 4 bases and V 3 bases, and 9 bases lay outside the gene matches. CDR3 loop: CASSSGQLAGETQYF. DNA for the CDR3: TGCGCCAGCAGCTCGGGACAGCTAGCCGGAGAGACCCAGTACTTC.

The chain carries TRBV12-3 or TRBV12-4 and TRBJ2-5; D perhaps matches TRBD2 (6 bases). The CDR3 covers 14 residues. V was trimmed by 7 bases and J by 4 bases, leaving 16 bases between them. The CDR3 protein is CASNGGVGGETQYF. CDR3 in DNA: TGTGCCAGCAACGGCGGGGTTGGGGGAGAGACCCAGTACTTC.

This clonotype was detected only a few times. The rearrangement links TRBV20-1 to TRBJ2-7, with 10 bases fitting TRBD2. The CDR3 has 17 residues. Germline CDR1 is DFQATT and CDR2 is SNEGSKA (reference sequence). After removal of 1 base from V and 2 bases from J, the junction contained 11 bases not matched to a gene. Written as DNA, the CDR3 is TGCAGTGCTAGAGCGGGCTCGGCTAGCGGGAGCCCCTACGAGCAGTACTTC. Translating gives CSARAGSASGSPYEQYF.

The rearrangement joins TRBV19 to TRBJ2-1; D uncertain. Germline CDR1 reads LNHDA; CDR2 reads SQIVND (reference sequence). The ends were cut back, 3 bases at V and 8 bases at J, with 17 bases in the middle. The CDR3 runs 15 residues. Here the CDR3 reads CASSILSGSWDEQFF. The CDR3 DNA follows: TGTGCCAGTAGTATCCTCTCCGGGTCCTGGGATGAGCAGTTCTTC. Variable domain in full (rest from reference TRBV19 and TRBJ2-1): DGGITQSPKYLFRKEGQNVTLSCEQNLNHDAMYWYRQDPGQGLRLIYYSQIVNDFQKGDIAEGYSVSREKKESFPLTVTSAQKNPTAFYLCASSILSGSWDEQFFGPGTRLTVL.

This clonotype was found many times. This chain links TRBV20-1 with TRBJ2-7, with 12 bases aligning to TRBD2. CDR1 is DFQATT and CDR2 is SNEGSKA in the germline V gene (reference sequence). CDR3 length: 15 amino acids. After removal of 1 base from V and 5 bases from J, the junction contained 6 bases not matched to a gene. For the CDR3, the DNA is TGCAGTGCTAGAGTCCCCCTAGCGGGGGGGCACGAGCAGTACTTC. This gives the protein CSARVPLAGGHEQYF.